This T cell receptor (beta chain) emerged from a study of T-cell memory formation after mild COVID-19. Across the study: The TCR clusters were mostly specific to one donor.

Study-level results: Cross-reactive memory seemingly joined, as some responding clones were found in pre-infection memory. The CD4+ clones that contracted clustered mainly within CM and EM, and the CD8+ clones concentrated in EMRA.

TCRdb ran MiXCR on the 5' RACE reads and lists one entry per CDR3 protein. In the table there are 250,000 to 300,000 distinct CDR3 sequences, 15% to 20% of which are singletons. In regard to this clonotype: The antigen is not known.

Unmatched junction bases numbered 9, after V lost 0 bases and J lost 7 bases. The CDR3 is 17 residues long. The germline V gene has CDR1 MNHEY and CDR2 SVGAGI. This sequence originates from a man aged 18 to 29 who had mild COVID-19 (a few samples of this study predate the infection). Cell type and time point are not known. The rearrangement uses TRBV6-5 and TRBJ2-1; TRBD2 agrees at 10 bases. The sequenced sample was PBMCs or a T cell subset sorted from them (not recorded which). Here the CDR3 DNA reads TGTGCCAGCAGTTACTCGAGAAGGCTAGCGGGGGTGAATGAGCAGTTCTTC. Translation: CASSYSRRLAGVNEQFF.